This TCR beta chain is from a study of chemoradiotherapy in HPV16-positive cancers. The method was immunoSEQ multiplex PCR; TCRdb's version includes in-frame clones alone and lacks a portion of them. This table has 750 to 850 clones, 82% appearing once. Germline CDR1 and CDR2: SGHRS and YFSETQ. J lost 3 bases, V lost 4 bases, and 6 bases had no gene match. The CDR3 sequence is 15 residues long. This chain connects TRBV5-1 to TRBJ2-1, with 8 bases that match TRBD1. Sequenced material: tumor tissue, taken from a patient who underwent chemoradiotherapy. The sequence was obtained from a human donor with HPV-associated anogenital cancer. This chain's CDR3 is CASSAGTGDYNEQFF. CDR3 nucleotides: TGCGCCAGCAGCGCAGGGACAGGAGACTACAATGAGCAGTTCTTC.